The clone carrying this TCR beta chain was seen just once. What it binds is not known. The data were taken from a study of prognosis after radiotherapy for stage I lung cancer. Study at large: Concurrent therapy was given to no patient receiving stereotactic body radiotherapy. Radiotherapy was followed by distant metastases in four patients, which appeared at a median of roughly 7 months; 15 patients showed no significant progression.

From genomic DNA, two-round multiplex PCR was used to amplify TCR beta CDR3. Round-one PCR had primers specific to each TRBV and TRBJ gene. MiXCR was run by TCRdb on the multiplex PCR reads, yielding one entry per CDR3 protein. The sample shows 20,000 to 25,000 distinct CDR3 sequences, 40% to 45% of them seen only once. General study points: The way patients used TRBV and TRBJ genes reportedly differed depending on whether they had metastases. The tumor specificity of expanded TCR clones remained undetermined.

V dropped 3 bases and J dropped 3; count of bases not matched to a gene: 11. CDR3 length: 16 amino acids. CDR1 and CDR2 from the germline V gene are DFQATT and SNEGSKA (reference sequence). The clonotype originates from a donor older than 45 with non-small cell lung cancer. Specimen: PBMCs, collected before or after stereotactic body radiation therapy (not recorded which). V gene TRBV20-1 combines with J gene TRBJ2-3; TRBD1 matches 8 bases. CDR3: CSARGIGQGGTDTQYF. The CDR3 DNA is TGCAGTGCTAGGGGGATCGGACAGGGTGGGACAGATACGCAGTATTTT.